These T cell receptor beta chains were read from a single sample in a study of regulatory T cells in long-lasting Graves disease. TCRdb recomputed calls from the multiplex PCR reads with MiXCR, one row per CDR3 protein. Among about 460,000 distinct CDR3 sequences, around 15% were seen once, and the ten largest hold approximately 15%. The sample also formed part of further work on T cells in Graves' hyperthyroidism and ophthalmopathy.

Sequenced here: peripheral blood mononuclear cells (PBMCs), sampled at new diagnosis, from a patient treated with antithyroid drugs. All receptors come from a woman aged 45-65 years with Graves disease. CDR3s include the opening cysteine and the closing phenylalanine or tryptophan. A D gene is named only where the DNA matches it firmly. The size of a clone is reported for some rows only, either as once, few or many, or as a class for expanded clones.

v_gene,j_gene,d_gene,abundance,CDR3nt,CDR3aa
TRBV6-5,TRBJ2-4,TRBD1,few,TGTGCCAGCAGTTACCGTCCCGGGACAGGGATCGGGAACATTCAGTACTTC,CASSYRPGTGIGNIQYF
TRBV18,TRBJ2-7,TRBD2,many,TGTGCCAGCTCACCACCGGCGGGGGGCGACGAGCAGTACTTC,CASSPPAGGDEQYF
TRBV6-2/TRBV6-3,TRBJ2-1,.,many,TGTGCCAGCAGTTACGGGTTTTCCGGTGAGCAGTTCTTC,CASSYGFSGEQFF
TRBV6-4,TRBJ1-2,.,once,TGTGCCAGCAGTGACACACAAGGCACCTCCGGCTACACCTTC,CASSDTQGTSGYTF
TRBV3-1,TRBJ2-3,.,.,TGTGCCAGCACCGTGACAGGCACAGATACGCAGTATTTT,CASTVTGTDTQYF
TRBV28,TRBJ1-5,.,few,TGTGCCAGCACCTTTTACCAGGGGCTCCCTCAGCCCCAGCATTTT,CASTFYQGLPQPQHF
TRBV11-2,TRBJ2-7,TRBD2,many,TGTGCCAGCAGCCCCCTAGCGGGAGCGCCCTACGAGCAGTACTTC,CASSPLAGAPYEQYF
TRBV11-2,TRBJ2-5,TRBD1,many,TGTGCCAGCAGCTTCCTCTCCTACTACACAGGGGAGGAGACCCAGTACTTC,CASSFLSYYTGEETQYF
TRBV6-2/TRBV6-3,TRBJ1-5,TRBD1,few,TGTGCCAGCAGTGAACCGGGACAGGGATGGAATCAGCCCCAGCATTTT,CASSEPGQGWNQPQHF
TRBV6-2/TRBV6-3,TRBJ2-7,.,many,TGTGCCAGCAGTTACTATAGCCTAGGCTCCTACGAGCAGTACTTC,CASSYYSLGSYEQYF
TRBV27,TRBJ2-1,.,many,TGTGCCAGCAGTTTTTGGGACACCCGATCCTACAATGAGCAGTTCTTC,CASSFWDTRSYNEQFF
TRBV12-3/TRBV12-4,TRBJ2-5,TRBD2,many,TGTGCCAGCAGTTCCGGGGGGGGGAGAGAGACCCAGTACTTC,CASSSGGGRETQYF
TRBV5-1,TRBJ2-1,TRBD2,few,TGCGCCAGCAGCACTCAAGCCGGGACTAGCGACCACAATGAGCAGTTCTTC,CASSTQAGTSDHNEQFF
TRBV6-1,TRBJ1-4,.,many,TGTGCCAGCAGAAACGGGGGGAACATAGCTAATGAAAAACTGTTTTTT,CASRNGGNIANEKLFF
TRBV11-2,TRBJ2-5,.,many,TGTGCCAGCAGCCACCACGTCTCCGATGAGACCCAGTACTTC,CASSHHVSDETQYF
TRBV6-1,TRBJ2-7,TRBD2,few,TGTGCCAGCAGTGGGACTAGCGGGTTGTTCGACGAGCAGTACTTC,CASSGTSGLFDEQYF
TRBV7-9,TRBJ2-5,.,.,TGTGCCAGCAGCCTGGACCGGGGGGCTTATGAGACCCAGTACTTC,CASSLDRGAYETQYF
TRBV6-1,TRBJ1-6,.,.,TGTGCCAGCGGGGGGGGGGGGGATAATTCACCCCTCCACTTT,CASGGGGDNSPLHF
TRBV6-1,TRBJ1-5,.,.,TGTGCCAGCAGGGCAGCAGACAATCAGCCCCAGCATTTT,CASRAADNQPQHF
TRBV10-3,TRBJ2-7,.,many,TGTGCCATCAGTGGACCCTTACCATCCCACTCCTACGAGCAGTACTTC,CAISGPLPSHSYEQYF
TRBV4-1,TRBJ2-2,TRBD2,few,TGCGCCAGCACGGGCTGGGAGGGAACCGGGGAGCTGTTTTTT,CASTGWEGTGELFF
TRBV12-3/TRBV12-4,TRBJ2-6,TRBD1,few,TGTGCCAGCAGGCCACAGGGGACTGGGGCCAACGTCCTGACTTTC,CASRPQGTGANVLTF
TRBV3-1,TRBJ2-6,.,.,TGTGCCAGCAGCAGGCAGGGCTACGTCCTGACTTTC,CASSRQGYVLTF
TRBV14,TRBJ2-1,.,few,TGTGCCAGCAGCCCCCGGGCCCTTAGAAATGAGCAGTTCTTC,CASSPRALRNEQFF
TRBV6-1,TRBJ1-3,.,.,TGTGCCAGCAGTGACAGGGCCGTCTCTGGAAACACCATATATTTT,CASSDRAVSGNTIYF
TRBV12-3/TRBV12-4,TRBJ2-7,.,many,TGTGCCAGCAGCCGACAGGTGGGGGAGCAGTACTTC,CASSRQVGEQYF
TRBV29-1,TRBJ2-1,TRBD2,few,TGCAGCGCGGCCTTAGCGGGAGGCTACAATGAGCAGTTCTTC,CSAALAGGYNEQFF
TRBV28,TRBJ1-1,.,many,TGTGCCAGCACCCTAGGGGGGGCAGCTCACACTGAAGCTTTCTTT,CASTLGGAAHTEAFF
TRBV20-1,TRBJ2-3,.,few,TGCAGTGCTAGAAGTGAACACCCCACAGATACGCAGTATTTT,CSARSEHPTDTQYF
TRBV6-9,TRBJ1-5,.,many,TGTGCCAGCAGTTACGGAGGGGGCAATCAGCCCCAGCATTTT,CASSYGGGNQPQHF
TRBV4-2,TRBJ2-1,TRBD2,.,TGTGCCAGCAGCCACGGACTAGCGGGAGGGCCTCAGCAGTTCTTC,CASSHGLAGGPQQFF
TRBV27,TRBJ1-1,.,many,TGTGCCAGCAGTCCCTTAGAGGGATGGGACACTGAAGCTTTCTTT,CASSPLEGWDTEAFF
TRBV6-5,TRBJ2-3,.,many,TGTGCCAGCAGTTACGGTAGATCGAGGGCCACAGATACGCAGTATTTT,CASSYGRSRATDTQYF